Listed here are 24 T cell receptor beta chains from one sample, sequenced in a study of neoadjuvant anti-PD-1 for oral cavity cancer (dated by TCRdb to the early 2020s). The sample's time point label, decoded: after neoadjuvant nivolumab, at surgical resection. Libraries were constructed by the immunoSEQ multiplex PCR assay. TCRdb provides this immuneACCESS table in a form limited to in-frame rearrangements. Some clones are lacking; in checked studies, under half of them reflect an unresolved V gene, and why the rest are absent is not known. Present in this sample are some 10,000 clones, around three fifths of which were seen just once. The biggest ten clones account for approximately 7.8% of the sample. The starting material was tumor tissue, obtained after nivolumab (anti-PD-1) treatment. The receptors come from a person between 35 and 79 years old with oral cavity squamous cell carcinoma.

The chain joins TRBV5-1 to TRBJ2-4, with D tentatively TRBD1 (5 bases). Germline V gives CDR1 SGHRS, CDR2 YFSETQ. Deletions cut 2 bases from V and 7 bases from J, with 13 bases between. CDR3 length equals 14 residues. The CDR3 region is CASSLTQGRNIQYF. The CDR3, as DNA: TGCGCCAGCAGCTTAACCCAGGGAAGGAACATTCAGTACTTC.

The chain employs TRBV10-3 and TRBJ1-4; 7 nucleotides align to TRBD1. Germline V lookup: CDR1 ENHRY, CDR2 SYGVKD. Trimming at V came to 6 bases and at J to 5 bases, leaving 6 bases not matched to a gene. The CDR3 spans 14 residues. CDR3 sequence: CAIRKDRTNEKLFF. The CDR3 nucleotides are TGTGCCATCAGGAAGGACAGGACGAATGAAAAACTGTTTTTT.

V gene TRBV2 combines with J gene TRBJ1-5; the D is unclear. This CDR3 is built from 15 residues. Between the trimmed V and J ends, which lost 6 bases and 0 bases, there was a span of 12 bases. CDR1 is SNHLY, CDR2 FYNNEI, per germline. CDR3: CASRSTDLSNQPQHF. The CDR3 DNA reads as TGTGCCAGCAGGAGCACGGATCTTAGCAATCAGCCCCAGCATTTT.

This chain connects TRBV6-1 to TRBJ1-2, with 9 nucleotides matching TRBD1. This CDR3 contains 13 residues. Losses at the gene ends were 4 bases for V and 8 bases for J; bases not matched to a gene: 5. Germline-derived CDR1 and CDR2 are MNHNS and SASEGT. The CDR3 loop reads CASSAQGAGGYTF. In DNA, the CDR3 is TGTGCCAGCAGTGCACAGGGGGCCGGGGGCTACACCTTC.

The V and J genes are TRBV28 and TRBJ2-7; weak D call: TRBD1 (6 bases). CDR3 length: 15 residues. Germline V lookup: CDR1 MDHEN, CDR2 SYDVKM. The V end lost 5 bases, the J end lost 2 bases, and 16 bases lay between the germline ends. The CDR3 region is CASSPRGTAAYEQYF. The CDR3 coding sequence is TGTGCCAGCAGTCCCAGGGGAACAGCAGCCTACGAGCAGTACTTC.

The genes are TRBV27 and TRBJ1-4, with a possible D match to TRBD1 (5 bases). CDR3 length: 17 amino acids. V lost 4 bases and J lost 7, with 22 bases in between. The germline V gene has CDR1 MNHEY and CDR2 SMNVEV (reference sequence). This chain's CDR3 is CASSSSVGRVVGEKLFF. CDR3 DNA: TGTGCCAGCAGTTCATCGGTCGGCAGGGTAGTAGGTGAAAAACTGTTTTTT.

This chain joins TRBV21-1 and TRBJ2-7; the table assigns TRBD2, which was not confirmed against the DNA. TRBV21-1 is deemed a pseudogene. This CDR3 has 16 amino acids. The chain's CDR3 is CASSLRLPRNTYEQYF. As DNA, the CDR3 is TGTGCCAGCAGCCTACGACTGCCACGTAATACCTACGAGCAGTACTTC.

The chain employs TRBV27 and TRBJ2-5; no clear D. This CDR3 contains 15 residues. The germline gives CDR1 MNHEY, CDR2 SMNVEV (reference sequence). V was clipped by 5 bases and J by 2 bases, with 15 bases between them. CDR3 sequence: CASSIRRREQETQYF. The DNA for the CDR3 is TGTGCCAGCAGTATACGCCGTAGGGAACAAGAGACCCAGTACTTC.

This clone was picked up a small number of times. The rearrangement uses TRBV10-3 and TRBJ1-5; no reliable D call. The CDR3 is 14 residues long. Germline V gene sequence: CDR1 ENHRY, CDR2 SYGVKD. The V end lost 2 bases, the J end lost 3 bases, and 8 bases lay between the germline ends. DNA of the CDR3: TGTGCCATCAGTGAGCAGCCAGACAATCAGCCCCAGCATTTT. It translates to CAISEQPDNQPQHF.

The chain recombines TRBV7-2 with TRBJ2-7; the D is unclear. V was shortened by 6 bases and J by 4 bases, with 10 bases between the two germline ends. The germline V gene encodes CDR1 SGHTA and CDR2 FQGNSA. There are 12 residues in the CDR3. The CDR3 loop reads CASSPFSYEQYF. The DNA of the CDR3 is TGTGCCAGCAGTCCGTTTTCGTACGAGCAGTACTTC. Combining the CDR3 with reference TRBV7-2 and TRBJ2-7 gives the whole variable domain GAGVSQSPSNKVTEKGKDVELRCDPISGHTALYWYRQSLGQGLEFLIYFQGNSAPDKSGLPSDRFSAERTGGSVSTLTIQRTQQEDSAVYLCASSPFSYEQYFGPGTRLTVT.

This clone was recorded once. The chain recombines TRBV18 with TRBJ1-3, with 7 bases lining up with TRBD1. The V gene end was trimmed by 1 base and the J gene end by 4 bases; junction bases not matched to a gene: 4. Germline V CDR1 and CDR2: KGHSH, LQKENI. This CDR3 has 15 amino acids. This CDR3 reads CASSPQTGSGNTIYF. The CDR3 DNA is TGTGCCAGCTCACCACAGACAGGGTCGGGAAACACCATATATTTT.

The chain uses TRBV15 and TRBJ2-3; 8 nucleotides line up with TRBD2. This CDR3 has 15 residues. V trimming: 5 bases; J trimming: 3 bases; junction bases outside the gene matches: 7. Germline assignment: CDR1 LNHNV and CDR2 YYDKDF (reference sequence). The CDR3 sequence: CATSLGGAGTDTQYF. CDR3 coding DNA: TGTGCCACCAGCCTCGGGGGGGCGGGGACAGATACGCAGTATTTT.

This clone was seen only a few times. This chain uses TRBV7-9 with TRBJ2-7; the D is unclear. The V end lost 9 bases, the J end lost 1 base, and 10 bases lay between the germline ends. From germline, CDR1 is SEHNR and CDR2 FQNEAQ (reference sequence). The CDR3 runs 12 residues. CDR3 DNA: TGTGCCAGTGCGATAGGATCCTACGAGCAGTACTTC. Translating it yields CASAIGSYEQYF. Full variable domain (remainder filled in from reference TRBV7-9 and TRBJ2-7): DTGVSQNPRHKITKRGQNVTFRCDPISEHNRLYWYRQTLGQGPEFLTYFQNEAQLEKSRLLSDRFSAERPKGSFSTLEIQRTEQGDSAMYLCASAIGSYEQYFGPGTRLTVT.

This rearrangement joins TRBV29-1 to TRBJ1-2; no reliable D call. Trimming took off 5 bases at V and 4 bases at J, with 11 bases between the two ends. Germline V gene lookup returns CDR1 SQVTM and CDR2 ANQGSEA. CDR3 length equals 12 residues. CDR3 sequence reads: CSVPRGSYGYTF. DNA for the CDR3: TGCAGCGTTCCTCGAGGTTCCTATGGCTACACCTTC.

CDR3 sequence reads: CASSSDRGQPQHF. The CDR3 nucleotides read TGTGCCAGCAGTTCCGACAGGGGACAGCCCCAGCATTTT. The chain employs TRBV16 and TRBJ1-5; 8 bases agree with TRBD1. CDR1 is KGHSY, CDR2 FQNENV, per germline. V gave up 6 bases and J gave up 7 bases; unmatched junction bases: 5. The CDR3 loop spans 13 amino acids. The full variable domain, its missing parts supplied by reference TRBV16 and TRBJ1-5, is GEEVAQTPKHLVRGEGQKAKLYCAPIKGHSYVFWYQQVLKNEFKFLISFQNENVFDETGMPKERFSAKCLPNSPCSLEIQATKLEDSAVYFCASSSDRGQPQHFGDGTRLSIL.

The chain couples TRBV7-8 to TRBJ2-3; a possible D gene is TRBD2 (5 bases). This CDR3 is 15 amino acids long. In germline, CDR1 is SGHVS, CDR2 FQNEAQ. With 1 base removed from V and 7 bases from J, the gap between germline ends came to 15 bases. CDR3 coding DNA: TGTGCCAGCAGCTTAGATAGCGAACCATCAAATACGCAGTATTTT. Amino acids: CASSLDSEPSNTQYF.

This rearrangement joins TRBV2 to TRBJ2-7, with 7 bases lining up with TRBD1. V gave up 3 bases and J gave up 0 bases; unmatched junction bases: 5. The CDR3 length is 15 residues. CDR1 is SNHLY, CDR2 FYNNEI, per germline. CDR3 sequence reads: CASSDVGGDSYEQYF. Here the CDR3 DNA reads TGTGCCAGCAGTGATGTAGGGGGCGACTCCTACGAGCAGTACTTC.

The V gene is TRBV11-2, the J gene TRBJ1-5; possible D gene TRBD1, 6 bases. Germline assignment: CDR1 SGHAT and CDR2 FQNNGV. Trimming shortened V by 0 bases and J by 7 bases, and 10 bases separated the two germline ends. The CDR3 is made up of 14 amino acids. CDR3 residues: CASSLERGGQPQHF. CDR3 nucleotides: TGTGCCAGCAGCTTAGAAAGGGGGGGCCAGCCCCAGCATTTT.

The chain is built from TRBV6-4 and TRBJ1-4, with 9 bases matching TRBD1. Germline V gene sequence: CDR1 MRHNA, CDR2 SNTAGT. The length of the CDR3 is 19 residues. Losses at the gene ends were 1 base for V and 0 bases for J; bases not matched to a gene: 9. The CDR3, as DNA: TGTGCCAGCAGTGACTTCCCCAGGACAGGGGCTTCAACTAATGAAAAACTGTTTTTT. This gives the protein CASSDFPRTGASTNEKLFF.

The rearrangement links TRBV5-1 to TRBJ2-1, with D possibly matching TRBD1 (6 bases). The V end was cut by 3 bases, the J end by 7 bases, with 14 bases between. The CDR3 length is 14 residues. Germline CDR1 and CDR2: SGHRS and YFSETQ. The CDR3 coding sequence is TGCGCCAGCAGCTCAAGCGTGGGGGCAAATGAGCAGTTCTTC. This sequence encodes CASSSSVGANEQFF.

The genes are TRBV28 and TRBJ2-3; the D is unclear. The CDR3 loop spans 16 amino acids. The germline CDR1 and CDR2 sequences are MDHEN and SYDVKM. V dropped 3 bases and J dropped 4 bases, with 17 bases sitting between them. The CDR3 spells CASSFPVPGMADTQYF. CDR3 nucleotides: TGTGCCAGCAGTTTCCCTGTCCCAGGAATGGCAGATACGCAGTATTTT.

The chain couples TRBV6-1 to TRBJ1-4; possibly TRBD1 for D (5 bases). V lost 6 bases, J lost 8 bases, and 16 bases lay in between. This CDR3 has 14 residues. CDR1 MNHNS and CDR2 SASEGT come from the germline V gene. The chain's CDR3 is CASSPGITGEKLFF. CDR3 sequence (DNA): TGTGCCAGCAGCCCAGGGATCACGGGAGAAAAACTGTTTTTT.

The V call is TRBV18, the J call TRBJ2-7; perhaps TRBD2 as D (6 bases). The CDR3 consists of 17 residues. The germline V and J ends were trimmed by 1 base and 0 bases, with 16 bases remaining between them. Germline V gene data show CDR1 as KGHSH and CDR2 as LQKENI. As DNA, the CDR3 is TGTGCCAGCTCACCACTTCCTAGCGCTTTGAGCTCCTACGAGCAGTACTTC. Its protein product is CASSPLPSALSSYEQYF. The whole variable domain, remainder taken from reference TRBV18 and TRBJ2-7, is NAGVMQNPRHLVRRRGQEARLRCSPMKGHSHVYWYRQLPEEGLKFMVYLQKENIIDESGMPKERFSAEFPKEGPSILRIQQVVRGDSAAYFCASSPLPSALSSYEQYFGPGTRLTVT.

The chain carries TRBV10-3 and TRBJ1-5; the D is unclear. Germline values: CDR1 ENHRY, CDR2 SYGVKD. Trimming removed 3 bases at V and 1 base at J, with 7 bases between. The CDR3 extends over 14 amino acids. This CDR3 is CAISDAVSNQPQHF. Here the CDR3 DNA reads TGTGCCATCAGTGACGCGGTAAGCAATCAGCCCCAGCATTTT.